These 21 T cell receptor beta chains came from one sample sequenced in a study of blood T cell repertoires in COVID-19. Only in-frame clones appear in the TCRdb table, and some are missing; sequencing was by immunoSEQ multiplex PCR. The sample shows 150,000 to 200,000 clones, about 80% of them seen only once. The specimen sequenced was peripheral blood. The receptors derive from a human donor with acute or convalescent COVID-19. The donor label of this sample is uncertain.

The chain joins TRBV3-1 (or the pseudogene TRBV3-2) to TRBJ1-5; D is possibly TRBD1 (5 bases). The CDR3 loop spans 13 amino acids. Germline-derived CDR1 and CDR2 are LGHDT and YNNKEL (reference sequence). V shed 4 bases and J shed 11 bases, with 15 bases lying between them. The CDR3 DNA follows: TGTGCCAGCAGCCTGGGGGAGGCAGGGTCCCAGCATTTT. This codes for CASSLGEAGSQHF.

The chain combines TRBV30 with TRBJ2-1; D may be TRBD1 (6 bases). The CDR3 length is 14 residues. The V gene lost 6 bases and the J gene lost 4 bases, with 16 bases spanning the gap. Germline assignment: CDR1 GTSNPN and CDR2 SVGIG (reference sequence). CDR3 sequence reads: CACLLRTAYNEQFF. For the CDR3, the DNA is TGTGCCTGCCTCCTCCGGACAGCTTACAATGAGCAGTTCTTC.

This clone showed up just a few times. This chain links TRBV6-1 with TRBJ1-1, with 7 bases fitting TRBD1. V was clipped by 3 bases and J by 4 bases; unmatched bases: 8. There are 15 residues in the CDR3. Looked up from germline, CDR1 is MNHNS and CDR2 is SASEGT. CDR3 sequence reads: CASSDLKGASTEAFF. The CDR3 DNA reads TGTGCCAGCAGTGATTTGAAGGGGGCGAGCACTGAAGCTTTCTTT.

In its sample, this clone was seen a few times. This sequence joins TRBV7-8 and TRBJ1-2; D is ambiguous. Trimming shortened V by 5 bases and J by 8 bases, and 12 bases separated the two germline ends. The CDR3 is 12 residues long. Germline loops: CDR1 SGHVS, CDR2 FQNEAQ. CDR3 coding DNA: TGTGCCAGCAGCCCGAATCGCGAAGGCTACACCTTC. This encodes CASSPNREGYTF.

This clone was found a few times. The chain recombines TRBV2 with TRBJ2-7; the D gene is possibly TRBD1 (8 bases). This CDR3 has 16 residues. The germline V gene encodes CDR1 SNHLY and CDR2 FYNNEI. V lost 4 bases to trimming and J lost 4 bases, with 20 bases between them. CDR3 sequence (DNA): TGTGCCAGCAGTGTTGGACAGGGCGGGGGTGAATACGAGCAGTACTTC. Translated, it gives CASSVGQGGGEYEQYF.

The CDR3 DNA reads as TGTGCCAGCAGCTTATGGGGAGGGGGAGTTGATGAGCAGTTCTTC. This gives the protein CASSLWGGGVDEQFF. The V call is TRBV7-9, the J call TRBJ2-1; D possibly corresponds to TRBD2 (7 bases). CDR1 is SEHNR, CDR2 FQNEAQ, per germline (reference sequence). Trimming took off 2 bases at V and 8 bases at J, with 16 bases between the two ends. This CDR3 is 15 amino acids long.

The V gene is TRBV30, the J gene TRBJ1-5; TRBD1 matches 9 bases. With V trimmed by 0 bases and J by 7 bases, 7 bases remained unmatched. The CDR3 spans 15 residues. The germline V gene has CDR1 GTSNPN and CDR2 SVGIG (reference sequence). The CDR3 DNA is TGTGCCTGGAGTGTAGGCGGACAGGGGAGACAGCCCCAGCATTTT. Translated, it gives CAWSVGGQGRQPQHF.

The CDR3 spells CASSSGTGGNYGYTF. The CDR3 region has the DNA TGCGCCAGCAGCTCCGGGACAGGGGGAAACTATGGCTACACCTTC. The chain couples TRBV5-1 to TRBJ1-2; 11 positions agree with TRBD1. Per germline, CDR1 SGHRS and CDR2 YFSETQ. J was trimmed by 2 bases and V by 3 bases; bases with no gene match: 3. The CDR3 totals 15 residues. Full variable domain (remainder filled in from reference TRBV5-1 and TRBJ1-2): KAGVTQTPRYLIKTRGQQVTLSCSPISGHRSVSWYQQTPGQGLQFLFEYFSETQRNKGNFPGRFSGRQFSNSRSEMNVSTLELGDSALYLCASSSGTGGNYGYTFGSGTRLTVV.

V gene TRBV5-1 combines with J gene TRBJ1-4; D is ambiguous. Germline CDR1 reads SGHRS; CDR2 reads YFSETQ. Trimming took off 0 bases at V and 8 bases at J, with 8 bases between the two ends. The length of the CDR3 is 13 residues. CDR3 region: CASSLDRQEKLFF. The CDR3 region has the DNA TGCGCCAGCAGCTTGGACCGACAAGAAAAACTGTTTTTT.

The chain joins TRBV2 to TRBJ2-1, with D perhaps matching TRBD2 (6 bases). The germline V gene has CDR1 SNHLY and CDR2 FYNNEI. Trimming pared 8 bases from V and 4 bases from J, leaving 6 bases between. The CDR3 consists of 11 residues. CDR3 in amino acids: CASGLYNEQFF. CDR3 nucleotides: TGTGCCAGCGGACTATACAATGAGCAGTTCTTC.

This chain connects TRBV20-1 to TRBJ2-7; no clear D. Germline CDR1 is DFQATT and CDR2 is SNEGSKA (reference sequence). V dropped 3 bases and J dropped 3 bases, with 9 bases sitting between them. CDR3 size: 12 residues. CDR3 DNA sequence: TGCAGTGCTAGTCAGGATTACTACGAGCAGTACTTC. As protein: CSASQDYYEQYF.

The CDR3 region is CASSLWGGREKLFF. The CDR3, as DNA: TGTGCCAGCAGCTTATGGGGAGGGCGTGAAAAACTGTTTTTT. J is TRBJ1-4 and V is TRBV13; no firm D call. Per germline, CDR1 PRHDT and CDR2 FYEKMQ (reference sequence). The V and J ends lost 2 bases and 7 bases respectively, with 11 bases between them. The CDR3 is made up of 14 amino acids.

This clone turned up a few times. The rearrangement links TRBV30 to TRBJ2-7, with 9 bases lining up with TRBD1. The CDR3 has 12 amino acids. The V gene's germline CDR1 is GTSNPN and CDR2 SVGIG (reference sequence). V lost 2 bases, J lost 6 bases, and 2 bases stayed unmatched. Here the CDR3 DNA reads TGTGCCTGGAGTCGGGACAGGGTCGAGCAGTACTTC. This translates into CAWSRDRVEQYF.

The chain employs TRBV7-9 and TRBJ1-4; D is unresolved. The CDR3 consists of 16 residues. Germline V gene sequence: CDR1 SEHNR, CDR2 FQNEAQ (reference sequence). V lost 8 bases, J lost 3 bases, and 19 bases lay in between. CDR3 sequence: CASSPPIKGANEKLFF. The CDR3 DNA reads TGTGCCAGCTCCCCCCCCATTAAGGGAGCTAATGAAAAACTGTTTTTT.

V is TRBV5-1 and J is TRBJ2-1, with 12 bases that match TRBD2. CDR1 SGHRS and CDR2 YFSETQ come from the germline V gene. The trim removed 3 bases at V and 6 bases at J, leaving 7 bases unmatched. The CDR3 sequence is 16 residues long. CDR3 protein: CASSSQTSGSSNEQFF. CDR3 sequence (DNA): TGCGCCAGCAGCTCCCAGACTAGCGGGAGTAGCAATGAGCAGTTCTTC.

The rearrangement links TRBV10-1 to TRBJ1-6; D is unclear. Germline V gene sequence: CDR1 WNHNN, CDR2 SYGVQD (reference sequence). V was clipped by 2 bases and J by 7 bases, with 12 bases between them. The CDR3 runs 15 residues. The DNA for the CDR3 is TGCGCCAGCAGTGAGACGAGGGAGAGGAATTCACCCCTCCACTTT. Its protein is CASSETRERNSPLHF.

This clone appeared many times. The CDR3 bases are TGTGCCAGCAGTGAAGCGCGGGGGGGGACCGGGGAGCTGTTTTTT. Encoded protein: CASSEARGGTGELFF. The chain has TRBV2 and TRBJ2-2; 9 bases are a match to TRBD2. In germline, CDR1 is SNHLY, CDR2 FYNNEI. The J segment lost 5 bases and the V segment lost 0 bases, leaving 1 base of the junction unmatched. The CDR3 loop spans 15 amino acids.

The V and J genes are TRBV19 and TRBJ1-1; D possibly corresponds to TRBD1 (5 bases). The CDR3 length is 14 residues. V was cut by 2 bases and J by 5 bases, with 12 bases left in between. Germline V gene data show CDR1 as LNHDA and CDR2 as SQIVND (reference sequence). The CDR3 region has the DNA TGTGCCAGTAGTATACAGGCCGGGGGGACTGAAGCTTTCTTT. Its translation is CASSIQAGGTEAFF. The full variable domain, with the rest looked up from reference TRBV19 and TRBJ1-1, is DGGITQSPKYLFRKEGQNVTLSCEQNLNHDAMYWYRQDPGQGLRLIYYSQIVNDFQKGDIAEGYSVSREKKESFPLTVTSAQKNPTAFYLCASSIQAGGTEAFFGQGTRLTVV.

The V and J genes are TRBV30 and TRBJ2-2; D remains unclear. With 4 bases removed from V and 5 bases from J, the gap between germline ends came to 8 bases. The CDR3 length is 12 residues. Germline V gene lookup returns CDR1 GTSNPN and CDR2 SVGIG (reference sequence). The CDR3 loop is CAWKMSTGELFF. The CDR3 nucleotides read TGTGCCTGGAAAATGTCAACCGGGGAGCTGTTTTTT.

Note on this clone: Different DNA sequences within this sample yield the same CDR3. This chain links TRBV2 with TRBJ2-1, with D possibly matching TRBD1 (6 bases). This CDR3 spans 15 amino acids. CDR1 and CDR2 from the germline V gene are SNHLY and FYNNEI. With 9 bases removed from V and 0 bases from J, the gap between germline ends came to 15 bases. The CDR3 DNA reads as TGTGCCAGTAGGTACCAGGGGCCCTCCTACAATGAGCAGTTCTTC. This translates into CASRYQGPSYNEQFF.

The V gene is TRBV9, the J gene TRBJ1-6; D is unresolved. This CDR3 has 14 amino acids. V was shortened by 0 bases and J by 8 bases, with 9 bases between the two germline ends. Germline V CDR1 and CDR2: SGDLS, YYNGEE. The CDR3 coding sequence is TGTGCCAGCAGCGTAGAGCCTACTTATTCACCCCTCCACTTT. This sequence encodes CASSVEPTYSPLHF. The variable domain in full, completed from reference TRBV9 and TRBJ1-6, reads DSGVTQTPKHLITATGQRVTLRCSPRSGDLSVYWYQQSLDQGLQFLIQYYNGEERAKGNILERFSAQQFPDLHSELNLSSLELGDSALYFCASSVEPTYSPLHFGNGTRLTVT.